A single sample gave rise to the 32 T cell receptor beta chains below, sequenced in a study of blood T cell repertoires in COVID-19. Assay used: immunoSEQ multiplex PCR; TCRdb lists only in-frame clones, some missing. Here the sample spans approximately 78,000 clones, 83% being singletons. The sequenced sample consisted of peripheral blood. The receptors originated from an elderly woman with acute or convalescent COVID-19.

CDR3 amino acids: CASSLRQGSQPQHF. The DNA of the CDR3 is TGTGCCAGCAGTTTAAGGCAGGGGTCTCAGCCCCAGCATTTT. This sequence joins TRBV28 and TRBJ1-5; D possibly corresponds to TRBD1 (6 bases). Looked up from germline, CDR1 is MDHEN and CDR2 is SYDVKM. V was trimmed by 2 bases and J by 6 bases, leaving 11 bases between them. The CDR3 runs 14 residues.

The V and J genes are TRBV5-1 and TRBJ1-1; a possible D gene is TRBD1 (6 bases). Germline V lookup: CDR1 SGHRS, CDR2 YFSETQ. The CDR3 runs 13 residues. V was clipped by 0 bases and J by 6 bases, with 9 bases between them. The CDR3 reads CASSLDDRPEAFF. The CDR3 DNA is TGCGCCAGCAGCTTGGATGACAGGCCTGAAGCTTTCTTT.

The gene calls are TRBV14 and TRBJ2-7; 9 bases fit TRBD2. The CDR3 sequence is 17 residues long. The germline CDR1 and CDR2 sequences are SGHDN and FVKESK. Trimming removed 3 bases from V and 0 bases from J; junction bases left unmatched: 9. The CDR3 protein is CASSHHPSGGSSYEQYF. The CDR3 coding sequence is TGTGCCAGCAGCCACCATCCAAGCGGGGGGAGCTCCTACGAGCAGTACTTC.

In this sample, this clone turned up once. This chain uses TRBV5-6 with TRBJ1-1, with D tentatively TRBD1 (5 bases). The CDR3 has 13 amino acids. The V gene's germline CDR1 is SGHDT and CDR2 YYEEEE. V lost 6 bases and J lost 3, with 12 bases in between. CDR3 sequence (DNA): TGTGCCAGCAACGGTAGGGGTTACACTGAAGCTTTCTTT. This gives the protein CASNGRGYTEAFF.

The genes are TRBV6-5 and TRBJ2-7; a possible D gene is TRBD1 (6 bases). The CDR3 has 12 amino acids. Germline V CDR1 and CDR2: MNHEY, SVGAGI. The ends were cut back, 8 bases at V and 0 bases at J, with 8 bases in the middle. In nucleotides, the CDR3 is TGTGCCAGCCAGGACAGCTCCTACGAGCAGTACTTC. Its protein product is CASQDSSYEQYF.

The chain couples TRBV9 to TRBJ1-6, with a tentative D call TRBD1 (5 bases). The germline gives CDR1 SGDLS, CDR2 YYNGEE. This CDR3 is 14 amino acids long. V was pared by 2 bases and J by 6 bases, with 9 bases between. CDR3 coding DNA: TGTGCCAGCAGCGTCCAGACAGCTAATTCACCCCTCCACTTT. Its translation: CASSVQTANSPLHF. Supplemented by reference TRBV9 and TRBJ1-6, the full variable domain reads DSGVTQTPKHLITATGQRVTLRCSPRSGDLSVYWYQQSLDQGLQFLIQYYNGEERAKGNILERFSAQQFPDLHSELNLSSLELGDSALYFCASSVQTANSPLHFGNGTRLTVT.

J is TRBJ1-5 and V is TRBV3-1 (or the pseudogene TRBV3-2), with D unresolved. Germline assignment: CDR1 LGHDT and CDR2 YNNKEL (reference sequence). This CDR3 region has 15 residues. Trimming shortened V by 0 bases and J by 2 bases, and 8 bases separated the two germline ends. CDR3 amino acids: CASSQDHGGNQPQHF. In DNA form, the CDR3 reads TGTGCCAGCAGCCAAGATCACGGGGGCAATCAGCCCCAGCATTTT.

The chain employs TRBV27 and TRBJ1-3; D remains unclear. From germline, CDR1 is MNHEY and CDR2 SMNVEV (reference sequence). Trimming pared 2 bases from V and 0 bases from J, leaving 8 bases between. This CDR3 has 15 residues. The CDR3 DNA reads TGTGCCAGCAGTTTACGCGGGGTCTCTGGAAACACCATATATTTT. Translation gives CASSLRGVSGNTIYF.

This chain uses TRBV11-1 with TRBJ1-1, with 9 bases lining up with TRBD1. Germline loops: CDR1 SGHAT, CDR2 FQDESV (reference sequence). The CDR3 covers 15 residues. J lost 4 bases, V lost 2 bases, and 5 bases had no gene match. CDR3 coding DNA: TGTGCCAGCAGCTTATCCGGACAGGGGCCCACTGAAGCTTTCTTT. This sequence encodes CASSLSGQGPTEAFF.

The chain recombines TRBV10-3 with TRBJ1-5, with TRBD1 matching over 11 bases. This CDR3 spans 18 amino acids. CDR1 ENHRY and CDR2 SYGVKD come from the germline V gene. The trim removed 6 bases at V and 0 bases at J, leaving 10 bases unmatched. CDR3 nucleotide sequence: TGTGCCATCAGGGCCGGGACAGGGGGGGATCGTAGCAATCAGCCCCAGCATTTT. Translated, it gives CAIRAGTGGDRSNQPQHF.

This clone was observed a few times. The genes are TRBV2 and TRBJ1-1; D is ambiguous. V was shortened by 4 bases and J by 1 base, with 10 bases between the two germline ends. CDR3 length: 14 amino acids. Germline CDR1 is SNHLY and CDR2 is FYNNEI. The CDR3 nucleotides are TGTGCCAGCAGTGTCTTTCGGGGGAACACTGAAGCTTTCTTT. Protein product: CASSVFRGNTEAFF.

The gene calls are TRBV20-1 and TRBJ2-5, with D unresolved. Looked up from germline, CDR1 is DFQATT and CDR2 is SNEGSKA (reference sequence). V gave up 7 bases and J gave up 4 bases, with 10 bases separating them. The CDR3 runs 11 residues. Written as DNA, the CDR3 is TGCAGTGTTGGAAAGCGAGAGACCCAGTACTTC. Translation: CSVGKRETQYF.

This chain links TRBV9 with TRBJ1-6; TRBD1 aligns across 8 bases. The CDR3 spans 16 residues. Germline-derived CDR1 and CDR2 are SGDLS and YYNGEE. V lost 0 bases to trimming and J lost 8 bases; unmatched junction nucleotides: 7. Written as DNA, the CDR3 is TGTGCCAGCAGCGTAGATGCAGGGGGCCGCGATTCACCCCTCCACTTT. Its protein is CASSVDAGGRDSPLHF.

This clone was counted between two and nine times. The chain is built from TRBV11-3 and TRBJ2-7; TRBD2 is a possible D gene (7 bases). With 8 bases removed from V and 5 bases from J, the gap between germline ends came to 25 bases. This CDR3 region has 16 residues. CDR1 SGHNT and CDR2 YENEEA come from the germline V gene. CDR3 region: CASARMGGQGPNEQYF. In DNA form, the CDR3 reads TGTGCCAGCGCGCGAATGGGGGGGCAGGGCCCTAACGAGCAGTACTTC.

Here the CDR3 DNA reads TGTGCCAGCAGCACGCCCAGGGGCTACTATGGCTACACCTTC. This translates into CASSTPRGYYGYTF. The J gene is TRBJ1-2, the V gene TRBV5-4, with D possibly TRBD1 on 6 matching bases. Germline CDR1 SGHNT, CDR2 YYREEE (reference sequence). The V end was cut by 4 bases, the J end by 3 bases, with 13 bases between. The CDR3 loop spans 14 amino acids.

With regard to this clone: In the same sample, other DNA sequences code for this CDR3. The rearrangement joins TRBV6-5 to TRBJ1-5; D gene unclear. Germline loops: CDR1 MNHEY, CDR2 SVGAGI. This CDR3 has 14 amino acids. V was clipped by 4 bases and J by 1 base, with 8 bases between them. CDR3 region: CASSSPGSNQPQHF. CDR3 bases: TGTGCCAGCAGTTCCCCGGGAAGCAATCAGCCCCAGCATTTT.

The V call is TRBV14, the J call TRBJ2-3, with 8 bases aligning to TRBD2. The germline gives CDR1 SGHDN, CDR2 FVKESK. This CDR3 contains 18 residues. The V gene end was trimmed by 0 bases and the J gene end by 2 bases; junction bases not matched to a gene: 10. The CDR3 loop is CASSQDGRLAGITDTQYF. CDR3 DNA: TGTGCCAGCAGCCAAGATGGGAGGCTAGCGGGCATCACAGATACGCAGTATTTT. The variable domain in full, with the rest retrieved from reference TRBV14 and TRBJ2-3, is EAGVTQFPSHSVIEKGQTVTLRCDPISGHDNLYWYRRVMGKEIKFLLHFVKESKQDESGMPNNRFLAERTGGTYSTLKVQPAELEDSGVYFCASSQDGRLAGITDTQYFGPGTRLTVL.

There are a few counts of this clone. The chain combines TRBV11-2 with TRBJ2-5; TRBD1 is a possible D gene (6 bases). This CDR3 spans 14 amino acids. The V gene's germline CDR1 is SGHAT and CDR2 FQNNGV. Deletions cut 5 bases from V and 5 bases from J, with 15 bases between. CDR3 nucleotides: TGTGCCAGCAGCCAGAACAGGGTGTCGGAGACCCAGTACTTC. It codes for CASSQNRVSETQYF.

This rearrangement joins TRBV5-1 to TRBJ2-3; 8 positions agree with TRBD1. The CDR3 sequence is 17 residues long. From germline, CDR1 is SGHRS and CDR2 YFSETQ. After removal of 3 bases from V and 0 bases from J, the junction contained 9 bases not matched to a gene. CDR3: CASSSVTGATSTDTQYF. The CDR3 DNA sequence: TGCGCCAGCAGCTCCGTGACAGGGGCAACTAGCACAGATACGCAGTATTTT.

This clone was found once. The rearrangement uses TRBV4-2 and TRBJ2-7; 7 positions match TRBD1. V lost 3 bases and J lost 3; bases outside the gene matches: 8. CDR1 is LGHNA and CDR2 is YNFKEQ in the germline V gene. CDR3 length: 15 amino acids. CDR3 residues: CASSHPTGPLYEQYF. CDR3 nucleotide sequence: TGTGCCAGCAGCCACCCGACAGGGCCACTCTACGAGCAGTACTTC.

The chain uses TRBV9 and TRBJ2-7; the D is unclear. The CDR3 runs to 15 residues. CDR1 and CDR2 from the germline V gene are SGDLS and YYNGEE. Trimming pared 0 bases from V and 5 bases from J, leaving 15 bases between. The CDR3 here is CASSVDPLPSDEQYF. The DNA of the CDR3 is TGTGCCAGCAGCGTAGACCCCCTCCCCAGCGACGAGCAGTACTTC.

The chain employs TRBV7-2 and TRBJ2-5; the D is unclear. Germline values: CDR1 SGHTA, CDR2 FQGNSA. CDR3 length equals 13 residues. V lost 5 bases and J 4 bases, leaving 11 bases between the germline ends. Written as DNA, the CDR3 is TGTGCCAGCAGCGCCCAGAGAGGAGAGACCCAGTACTTC. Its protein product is CASSAQRGETQYF.

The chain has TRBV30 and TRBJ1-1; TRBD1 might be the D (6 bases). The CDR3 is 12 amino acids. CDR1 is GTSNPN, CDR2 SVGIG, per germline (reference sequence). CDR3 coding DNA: TGTGCTCGTGAACAGGGAAACACTGAAGCTTTCTTT. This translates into CAREQGNTEAFF.

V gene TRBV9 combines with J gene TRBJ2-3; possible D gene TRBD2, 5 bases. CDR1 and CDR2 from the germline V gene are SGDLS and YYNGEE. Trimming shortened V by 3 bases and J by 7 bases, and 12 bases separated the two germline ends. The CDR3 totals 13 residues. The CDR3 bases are TGTGCCAGCAGCGCCCGAGAGGGCCATACGCAGTATTTT. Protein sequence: CASSAREGHTQYF.

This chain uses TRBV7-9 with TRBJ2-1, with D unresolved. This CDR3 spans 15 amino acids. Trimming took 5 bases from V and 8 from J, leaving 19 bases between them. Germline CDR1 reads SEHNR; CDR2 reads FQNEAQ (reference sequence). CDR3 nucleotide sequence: TGTGCCAGCAGCCCCCAAACCGGAGTCCTCCATGAGCAGTTCTTC. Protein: CASSPQTGVLHEQFF.

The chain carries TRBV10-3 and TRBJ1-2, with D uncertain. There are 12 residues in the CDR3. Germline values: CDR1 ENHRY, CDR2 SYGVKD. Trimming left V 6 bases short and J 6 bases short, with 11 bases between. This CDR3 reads CAIRPDYDGYTF. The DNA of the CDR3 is TGTGCCATCAGGCCGGACTACGATGGCTACACCTTC.

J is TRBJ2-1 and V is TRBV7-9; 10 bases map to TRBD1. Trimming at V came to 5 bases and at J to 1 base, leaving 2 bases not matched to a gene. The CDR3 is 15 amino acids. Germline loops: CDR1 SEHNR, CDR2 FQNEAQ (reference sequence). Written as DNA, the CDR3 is TGTGCCAGCAGCCGGGACAGGGGTTCCTACAATGAGCAGTTCTTC. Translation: CASSRDRGSYNEQFF.

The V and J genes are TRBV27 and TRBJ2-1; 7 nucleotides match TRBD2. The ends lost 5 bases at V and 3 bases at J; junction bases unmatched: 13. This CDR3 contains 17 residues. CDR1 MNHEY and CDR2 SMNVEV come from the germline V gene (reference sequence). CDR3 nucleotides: TGTGCCAGCAGTCCGCAAACCGGGACTACGTTCTACAATGAGCAGTTCTTC. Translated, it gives CASSPQTGTTFYNEQFF.

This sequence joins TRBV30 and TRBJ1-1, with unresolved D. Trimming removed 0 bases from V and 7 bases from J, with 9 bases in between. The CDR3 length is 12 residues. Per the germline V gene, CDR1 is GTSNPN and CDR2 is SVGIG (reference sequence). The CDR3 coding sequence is TGTGCCTGGAGTGTTGCAGACTTTGAAGCTTTCTTT. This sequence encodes CAWSVADFEAFF.

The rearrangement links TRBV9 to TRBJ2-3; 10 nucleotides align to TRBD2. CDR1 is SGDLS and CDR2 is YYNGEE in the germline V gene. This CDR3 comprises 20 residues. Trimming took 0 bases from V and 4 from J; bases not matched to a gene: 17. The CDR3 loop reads CASSVGLRRVAGGPSDTQYF. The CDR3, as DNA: TGTGCCAGCAGCGTAGGGTTGAGGAGAGTAGCGGGAGGCCCCTCAGATACGCAGTATTTT. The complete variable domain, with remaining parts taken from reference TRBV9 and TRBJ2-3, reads DSGVTQTPKHLITATGQRVTLRCSPRSGDLSVYWYQQSLDQGLQFLIQYYNGEERAKGNILERFSAQQFPDLHSELNLSSLELGDSALYFCASSVGLRRVAGGPSDTQYFGPGTRLTVL.

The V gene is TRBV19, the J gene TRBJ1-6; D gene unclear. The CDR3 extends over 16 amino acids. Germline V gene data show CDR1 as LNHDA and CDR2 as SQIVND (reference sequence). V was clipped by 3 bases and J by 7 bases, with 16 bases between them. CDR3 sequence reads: CASSISSDGKNSPLHF. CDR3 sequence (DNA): TGTGCCAGTAGTATTAGTTCTGACGGGAAAAATTCACCCCTCCACTTT.

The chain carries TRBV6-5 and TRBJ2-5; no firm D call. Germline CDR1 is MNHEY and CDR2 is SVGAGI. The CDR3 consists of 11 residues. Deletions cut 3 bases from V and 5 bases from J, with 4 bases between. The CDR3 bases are TGTGCCAGCAGTTATATCGAGACCCAGTACTTC. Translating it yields CASSYIETQYF.